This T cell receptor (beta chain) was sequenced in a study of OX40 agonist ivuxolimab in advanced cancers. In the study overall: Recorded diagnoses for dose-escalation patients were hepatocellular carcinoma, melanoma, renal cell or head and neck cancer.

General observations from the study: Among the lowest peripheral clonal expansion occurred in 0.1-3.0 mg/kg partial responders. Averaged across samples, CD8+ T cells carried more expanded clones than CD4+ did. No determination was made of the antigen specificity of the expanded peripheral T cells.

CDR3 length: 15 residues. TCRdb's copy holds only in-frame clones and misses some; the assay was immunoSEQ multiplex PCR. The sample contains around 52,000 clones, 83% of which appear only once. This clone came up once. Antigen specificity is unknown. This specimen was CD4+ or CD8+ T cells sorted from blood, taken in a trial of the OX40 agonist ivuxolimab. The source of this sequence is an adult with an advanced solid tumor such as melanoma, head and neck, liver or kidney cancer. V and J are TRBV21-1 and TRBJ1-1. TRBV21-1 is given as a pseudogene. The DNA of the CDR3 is TGTGCCAGCAGCAAAGGTTGTCCGCGGAGCACTGAAGCTTTCTTT. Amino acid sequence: CASSKGCPRSTEAFF.